This TCR beta chain appears in the sequencing data of a study of T cell repertoires in cytomegalovirus infection. Notes on the study in general: There were carriers of CMV plus the relevant HLA, and cumulative public TCR beta family frequency identified them. There were HLA-C-restricted CMV-specific TCR beta clonotypes dominating the ex vivo response.

Per germline, CDR1 KGHDR and CDR2 SFDVKD. V lost 3 bases and J lost 6; bases outside the gene matches: 6. The CDR3 contains 16 residues. TCRdb recomputed calls from the reads with MiXCR, one row per CDR3 protein. This repertoire shows about a million distinct CDR3 sequences, about a third found once; its top ten account for more than 12%. Concerning this clonotype itself: Its antigen is currently unknown.

The sample in question was cultured CD8+ T cells from PBMCs, obtained from culture after CMV antigen stimulation. This sequence originates from a human donor in good health (CMV status not recorded). Some clones in this sample may be carry-over from other donors' samples. The chain has TRBV24-1 and TRBJ2-2; 10 bases are shared with TRBD1. The CDR3 nucleotides read TGTGCCACCAGTGATGCCGACAGGGGGCAGGCCGGGGAGCTGTTTTTT. Protein sequence: CATSDADRGQAGELFF.